This TCR beta chain stems from a study of PD-L1 blockade in urothelial cancer. Across the study: Patients, treated from 2014 onward, received atezolizumab 1,200 mg intravenously every 3 weeks. Males with bladder-origin urothelial cancer constituted twenty-five of 29 patients. Findings and caveats of the study: Pretreatment peripheral blood TCR clonality that fell below the median predicted better survival among the patients studied.

The CDR3 sequence is 16 residues long. Deletions cut 1 base from V and 3 bases from J, with 12 bases between. Germline V lookup: CDR1 SGHVS, CDR2 FQNEAQ. In the case of this clone: What it binds is not known.

The method was immunoSEQ multiplex PCR; TCRdb's version includes in-frame clones alone and lacks a portion of them. Found here are roughly 74,000 clones, approximately 86% of them singletons; the top ten hold more than 5.5%. The J gene is TRBJ1-4, the V gene TRBV7-8; D call uncertain. The input for sequencing was PBMCs, taken around atezolizumab (anti-PD-L1) treatment. This clonotype was sampled from a woman in her 70s with urothelial cancer. CDR3 amino acids: CASSLVAGWANEKLFF. The CDR3 coding sequence is TGTGCCAGCAGCTTAGTGGCGGGGTGGGCTAATGAAAAACTGTTTTTT.